These 26 T cell receptor beta chains originate from one sample sequenced in a study of read filtering for tumor transcriptome and immune sequencing. The library was built from about 0.4 ug RNA with molecular barcoded adaptors for alpha/delta and beta/gamma chains. TCRdb processed the reads anew with MiXCR; each CDR3 protein has one entry. The sample includes 130,000 or so distinct CDR3 sequences, over 10% of them seen just once. The sequenced sample consisted of a population of CD138-negative cells sorted from bone marrow. The receptors originated from a donor aged 40 or over with multiple myeloma.

A note on this clonotype: This is likely an artifact of a read error, given a far larger clone one base away. The chain has TRBV7-3 and TRBJ1-5, with 11 positions matching TRBD1. Germline CDR1 is SGHTA and CDR2 is FQGTGA. This CDR3 is 15 amino acids long. V gave up 5 bases and J gave up 3 bases; unmatched junction bases: 3. The CDR3 loop reads CASSRTGGVNQPQHF. CDR3 DNA sequence: TGTGCCAGCAGCAGGACAGGGGGCGTCAATCAGCCCCAGCATTTT.

About this clonotype: This clone may be a read error of a much larger clone one base away. V and J are TRBV29-1 and TRBJ1-1, with a tentative D call TRBD1 (6 bases). Germline-derived CDR1 and CDR2 are SQVTM and ANQGSEA. This CDR3 region has 14 residues. CDR3 residues: CRVADQGWYTEAFF. The CDR3 DNA follows: TGCAGAGTTGCGGATCAGGGGTGGTACACTGAAGCTTTCTTT.

Only a few counts were recorded for this clonotype. This chain uses TRBV7-3 with TRBJ2-2, with TRBD1 identical over 7 bases. The junction had 15 bases not matched to a gene; V was cut back by 8 bases and J by 6 bases. Germline values: CDR1 SGHTA, CDR2 FQGTGA. The CDR3 is 16 amino acids. The CDR3 is CASAVDTGEVPGELFF. In DNA, the CDR3 is TGTGCCAGCGCTGTCGATACAGGGGAAGTCCCCGGGGAGCTGTTTTTT.

This rearrangement joins TRBV29-1 to TRBJ2-5; unclear D gene. Trimming cost V 7 bases and J 5 bases, with 14 bases left between them. CDR1 and CDR2 from the germline V gene are SQVTM and ANQGSEA. The CDR3 loop spans 12 amino acids. CDR3 DNA sequence: TGCAGCGCCGCGGTGGTAGCTGAGACCCAGTACTTC. Translation: CSAAVVAETQYF.

This clonotype was counted at least ten times. V gene TRBV5-1 combines with J gene TRBJ2-1; 12 nucleotides match TRBD2. V was pared by 0 bases and J by 3 bases, with 4 bases of the junction left unmatched. Germline V gives CDR1 SGHRS, CDR2 YFSETQ. This CDR3 has 17 amino acids. CDR3 sequence reads: CASSLAATSGSYNEQFF. CDR3 bases: TGCGCCAGCAGCTTGGCCGCGACTAGCGGGAGCTACAATGAGCAGTTCTTC. Based on the CDR3 plus reference TRBV5-1 and TRBJ2-1, the full variable domain is KAGVTQTPRYLIKTRGQQVTLSCSPISGHRSVSWYQQTPGQGLQFLFEYFSETQRNKGNFPGRFSGRQFSNSRSEMNVSTLELGDSALYLCASSLAATSGSYNEQFFGPGTRLTVL.

The V call is TRBV5-6, the J call TRBJ2-2; TRBD2 matches 14 bases. Trimming cost V 0 bases and J 5 bases; bases outside gene matches: 6. The germline CDR1 and CDR2 sequences are SGHDT and YYEEEE. This CDR3 contains 18 residues. The CDR3 spells CASSLVGLAGGGTGELFF. The DNA for the CDR3 is TGTGCCAGCAGCTTGGTCGGACTAGCGGGAGGAGGTACCGGGGAGCTGTTTTTT.

In this sample, this clonotype turned up a few times. The chain uses TRBV20-1 and TRBJ2-3, with 7 positions matching TRBD2. After removal of 0 bases from V and 1 base from J, the junction contained 7 bases not matched to a gene. This CDR3 spans 16 amino acids. Per the germline V gene, CDR1 is DFQATT and CDR2 is SNEGSKA (reference sequence). In DNA form, the CDR3 reads TGCAGTGCTAGAGATCCCCGCGGGAGCGGCACAGATACGCAGTATTTT. Protein product: CSARDPRGSGTDTQYF.

This clonotype was counted a few times. This sequence joins TRBV20-1 and TRBJ2-5; tentative D call: TRBD1 (6 bases). The CDR3 loop spans 14 amino acids. Germline CDR1 DFQATT, CDR2 SNEGSKA (reference sequence). The ends were cut back, 5 bases at V and 1 base at J, with 14 bases in the middle. In nucleotides, the CDR3 is TGCAGTGCTGACAGGAGAACCATCCAAGAGACCCAGTACTTC. Encoded protein: CSADRRTIQETQYF.

This clonotype was counted at least ten times. CDR3 residues: CASSIVLDRYSTNEKLFF. The CDR3 DNA sequence: TGTGCCAGTAGTATAGTCCTAGACAGGTATTCAACTAATGAAAAACTGTTTTTT. The V call is TRBV19, the J call TRBJ1-4, with D maybe TRBD1 (6 bases). Trimming removed 1 base from V and 0 bases from J, with 15 bases in between. Germline V lookup: CDR1 LNHDA, CDR2 SQIVND (reference sequence). This CDR3 has 18 residues.

This clonotype has ten or more counts. V and J are TRBV20-1 and TRBJ2-3, with TRBD2 identical over 11 bases. This CDR3 comprises 16 residues. Germline trimming cut 2 bases from V and 5 bases from J; bases unmatched to any gene: 9. Germline V CDR1 and CDR2: DFQATT, SNEGSKA (reference sequence). The CDR3, as DNA: TGCAGTGCTAGACCGGGGGTAGCGGGAGGGATAGATACGCAGTATTTT. This sequence encodes CSARPGVAGGIDTQYF.

In its sample, this clonotype was seen many times. This sequence joins TRBV7-2 and TRBJ1-3; perhaps TRBD1 as D (6 bases). Trimming removed 2 bases at V and 2 bases at J, with 10 bases between. This CDR3 comprises 15 residues. Germline CDR1 reads SGHTA; CDR2 reads FQGNSA. The CDR3 DNA is TGTGCCAGCAGCTTATGGACAGCTACTGGAAACACCATATATTTT. This encodes CASSLWTATGNTIYF. The whole variable domain, remainder taken from reference TRBV7-2 and TRBJ1-3, is GAGVSQSPSNKVTEKGKDVELRCDPISGHTALYWYRQSLGQGLEFLIYFQGNSAPDKSGLPSDRFSAERTGGSVSTLTIQRTQQEDSAVYLCASSLWTATGNTIYFGEGSWLTVV.

A word on this clonotype: With a much larger clone just one base away, this may be a read error. The chain has TRBV7-3 and TRBJ1-1; D gene ambiguous. Germline values: CDR1 SGHTA, CDR2 FQGTGA. V was trimmed by 3 bases and J by 6 bases, leaving 11 bases between them. The CDR3 has 13 residues. The CDR3 nucleotides read TGTGCCAGCAGCTTTAGAATTGACGCTGAAGCTTTCTTT. Translated: CASSFRIDAEAFF.

This clonotype has a count of ten or more. V gene TRBV7-9 combines with J gene TRBJ2-1, with 7 bases matching TRBD2. Germline-derived CDR1 and CDR2 are SEHNR and FQNEAQ (reference sequence). With V trimmed by 4 bases and J by 5 bases, 14 bases remained unmatched. The CDR3 loop spans 17 amino acids. The CDR3 here is CASSSTQAGLLHNEQFF. The CDR3 DNA reads TGTGCCAGCAGCTCAACCCAAGCGGGACTCCTCCACAATGAGCAGTTCTTC.

This clonotype was seen many times. V usage is TRBV6-2 or TRBV6-3 and J usage is TRBJ2-7; the match to TRBD1 covers 7 bases. Germline CDR1 reads MNHEY; CDR2 reads SVGEGT. CDR3 length equals 16 residues. Trimming took 0 bases from V and 3 from J; bases not matched to a gene: 8. DNA for the CDR3: TGTGCCAGCAGTTACTCGATTGACAGGGCAAGCTACGAGCAGTACTTC. Its protein is CASSYSIDRASYEQYF.

This clonotype was seen many times. The V and J genes are TRBV7-3 and TRBJ2-5, with D possibly matching TRBD1 (6 bases). The V and J ends lost 0 bases and 5 bases respectively, with 13 bases between them. Germline assignment: CDR1 SGHTA and CDR2 FQGTGA. The CDR3 spans 15 residues. CDR3 amino acids: CASSLTGTLRETQYF. The DNA for the CDR3 is TGTGCCAGCAGCTTAACCGGGACACTGAGGGAGACCCAGTACTTC. Complete variable domain (other parts from reference TRBV7-3 and TRBJ2-5): GAGVSQTPSNKVTEKGKYVELRCDPISGHTALYWYRQSLGQGPEFLIYFQGTGAADDSGLPNDRFFAVRPEGSVSTLKIQRTERGDSAVYLCASSLTGTLRETQYFGPGTRLLVL.

Concerning this clonotype itself: A read error may explain this, as a much larger clone is one base away. CDR3 sequence: CASSLADFNEQFF. DNA of the CDR3: TGTGCCAGCAGCTTAGCGGACTTCAATGAGCAGTTCTTC. The rearrangement links TRBV5-5 to TRBJ2-1, with TRBD2 as a possible D gene (5 bases). The CDR3 has 13 residues. Trimming stripped 2 bases from V and 6 bases from J, with 9 bases between. CDR1 and CDR2 (germline): SGHKS, YYEKEE (reference sequence).

This clonotype was picked up many times. The J gene is TRBJ2-3, the V gene TRBV20-1, with D perhaps assigned TRBD1 or TRBD2 (5 bases each). The CDR3 covers 18 residues. The V and J ends lost 0 bases and 3 bases respectively, with 22 bases between them. Per germline, CDR1 DFQATT and CDR2 SNEGSKA (reference sequence). Written as DNA, the CDR3 is TGCAGTGCTAGAGATCGGGACGGGGCCGGCTCAGTGACAGATACGCAGTATTTT. Its translation: CSARDRDGAGSVTDTQYF.

At least ten counts were recorded for this clonotype. The V call is TRBV7-9, the J call TRBJ1-5, with a possible D match to TRBD1 (5 bases). The germline V and J ends were trimmed by 4 bases and 3 bases, with 13 bases remaining between them. Germline CDR1 reads SEHNR; CDR2 reads FQNEAQ (reference sequence). The CDR3 is made up of 15 amino acids. Here the CDR3 DNA reads TGTGCCAGCAGCTCCGGGGGGGGTTCCAATCAGCCCCAGCATTTT. Amino acids: CASSSGGGSNQPQHF.

This clonotype was counted ten times or more. The chain links TRBV29-1 to TRBJ2-7; the D call may be TRBD1 or TRBD2 (5 bases each). V was pared by 7 bases and J by 6 bases, with 13 bases between. CDR1 and CDR2 from the germline V gene are SQVTM and ANQGSEA. CDR3 length: 11 amino acids. The CDR3 is CSGTQGAEQYF. The DNA of the CDR3 is TGCAGCGGGACTCAGGGTGCCGAGCAGTACTTC.

This clonotype was observed at least ten times. The J gene is TRBJ1-1, the V gene TRBV14; D remains unclear. The CDR3 has 16 amino acids. V lost 3 bases to trimming and J lost 0 bases, with 14 bases between them. The germline V gene encodes CDR1 SGHDN and CDR2 FVKESK. The CDR3 DNA reads as TGTGCCAGCAGCCATGCTGTTGGACGGTTGAACACTGAAGCTTTCTTT. Protein: CASSHAVGRLNTEAFF.

The chain couples TRBV12-3 or TRBV12-4 to TRBJ2-1, with D unresolved. The V gene lost 5 bases and the J gene lost 9 bases, with 14 bases spanning the gap. This CDR3 spans 13 amino acids. CDR3 amino acids: CASSLNNMGEQFF. The CDR3 DNA is TGTGCCAGCAGTCTAAACAACATGGGTGAGCAGTTCTTC.

This clonotype was found a few times. One end of the junction fails to match germline, which may point to a read error. The gene calls are TRBV30 and TRBJ2-7; D is possibly TRBD1 or TRBD2 (5 bases each). The germline gives CDR1 GTSNPN, CDR2 SVGIG (reference sequence). CDR3 length: 13 residues. CDR3 sequence reads: CAWSVEDWDERYF. As DNA, the CDR3 is TGTGCCTGGAGTGTAGAGGATTGGGACGAGCGGTACTTC. Full variable domain (rest looked up from reference TRBV30 and TRBJ2-7): SQTIHQWPATLVQPVGSPLSLECTVEGTSNPNLYWYRQAAGRGLQLLFYSVGIGQISSEVPQNLSASRPQDRQFILSSKKLLLSDSGFYLCAWSVEDWDERYFGPGTRLTVT.

This clonotype was found many times. The V gene is TRBV28, the J gene TRBJ2-1, with TRBD2 matching over 12 bases. Germline lookup yields CDR1 MDHEN and CDR2 SYDVKM. The CDR3 extends over 18 amino acids. The trim removed 2 bases at V and 2 bases at J, leaving 7 bases unmatched. CDR3 in DNA: TGTGCCAGCAGTTTACCCCACCGACTAGCGGGAGCCTACAATGAGCAGTTCTTC. It yields the protein CASSLPHRLAGAYNEQFF. The full variable domain, with the rest looked up from reference TRBV28 and TRBJ2-1, is DVKVTQSSRYLVKRTGEKVFLECVQDMDHENMFWYRQDPGLGLRLIYFSYDVKMKEKGDIPEGYSVSREKKERFSLILESASTNQTSMYLCASSLPHRLAGAYNEQFFGPGTRLTVL.

This clonotype showed up many times. V usage is TRBV29-1 and J usage is TRBJ1-1; no clear D gene. The CDR3 has 13 amino acids. Trimming took 5 bases from V and 0 from J, leaving 10 bases between them. Germline V gives CDR1 SQVTM, CDR2 ANQGSEA. CDR3 DNA: TGCAGCGTTTTGAACAGCATGAACACTGAAGCTTTCTTT. This gives the protein CSVLNSMNTEAFF.

Many counts were recorded for this clonotype. The rearrangement joins TRBV7-2 to TRBJ2-3; D call uncertain. V lost 2 bases and J lost 1, with 10 bases in between. The CDR3 runs 15 residues. Germline V lookup: CDR1 SGHTA, CDR2 FQGNSA. The CDR3 sequence: CASSLYTQRTDTQYF. The DNA for the CDR3 is TGTGCCAGCAGCTTATATACCCAGCGCACAGATACGCAGTATTTT.

The chain uses TRBV12-3 or TRBV12-4 and TRBJ1-5, with 8 nucleotides matching TRBD1. V shed 5 bases, J shed 7 bases, and the junction held 13 bases outside the gene matches. CDR3 length: 16 amino acids. The CDR3 bases are TGTGCCAGCAGTCCTACTCTTGACAGGGGCAGACAGCCCCAGCATTTT. Amino acids: CASSPTLDRGRQPQHF.